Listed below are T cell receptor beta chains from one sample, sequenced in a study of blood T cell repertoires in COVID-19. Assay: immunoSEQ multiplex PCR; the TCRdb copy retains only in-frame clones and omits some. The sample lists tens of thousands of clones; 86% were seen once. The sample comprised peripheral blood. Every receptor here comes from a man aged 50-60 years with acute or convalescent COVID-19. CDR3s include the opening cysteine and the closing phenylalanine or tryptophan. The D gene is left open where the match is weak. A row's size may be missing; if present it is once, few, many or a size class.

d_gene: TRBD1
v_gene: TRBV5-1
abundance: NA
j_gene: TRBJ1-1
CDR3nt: TGCGCCAGCAGCACGGGGGACAGAGATGAAGCTTTCTTT
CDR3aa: CASSTGDRDEAFF

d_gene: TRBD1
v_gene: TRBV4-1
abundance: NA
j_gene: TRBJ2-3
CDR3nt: TGCGCCAGCAGTCTAAGGGACAGGGGGCTTGATACGCAGTATTTT
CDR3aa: CASSLRDRGLDTQYF

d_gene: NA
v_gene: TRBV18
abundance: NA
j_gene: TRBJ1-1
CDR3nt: TGTGCCAGCTCACCCAGGGATGACTCGGACACTGAAGCTTTCTTT
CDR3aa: CASSPRDDSDTEAFF

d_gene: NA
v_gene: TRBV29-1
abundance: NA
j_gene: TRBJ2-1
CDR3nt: TGCAGCGTTGAGGGCCACTCGGCGACCTACAATGAGCAGTTCTTC
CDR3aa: CSVEGHSATYNEQFF

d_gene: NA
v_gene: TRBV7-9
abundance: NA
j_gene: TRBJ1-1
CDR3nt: TGTGCCAGCAGCTTAGTCGATCGGGTCTTCGGTGAAGCTTTCTTT
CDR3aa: CASSLVDRVFGEAFF

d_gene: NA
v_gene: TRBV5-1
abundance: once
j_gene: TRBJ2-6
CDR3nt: TGCGCCAGCAGCTCCACGGGGGTTACCAGATCTGGGGCCAACGTCCTGACTTTC
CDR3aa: CASSSTGVTRSGANVLTF

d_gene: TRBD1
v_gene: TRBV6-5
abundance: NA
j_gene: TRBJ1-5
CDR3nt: TGTGCCAGCAGTACGGACAGGGGGGTTCAGCCCCAGCATTTT
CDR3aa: CASSTDRGVQPQHF

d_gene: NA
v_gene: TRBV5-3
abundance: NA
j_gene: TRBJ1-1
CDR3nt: TGTGCCAGAAGCTTCAAGGGGTGGAACACTGAAGCTTTCTTT
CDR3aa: CARSFKGWNTEAFF

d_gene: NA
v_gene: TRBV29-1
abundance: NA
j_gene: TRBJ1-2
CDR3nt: TGCAGCGCCGTTCGTGGCTACACCTTC
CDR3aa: CSAVRGYTF

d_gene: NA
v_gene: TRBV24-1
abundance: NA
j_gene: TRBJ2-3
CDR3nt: TGTGCCACCAGTTTCCAGGAAGGCGGCACAGATACGCAGTATTTT
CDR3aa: CATSFQEGGTDTQYF

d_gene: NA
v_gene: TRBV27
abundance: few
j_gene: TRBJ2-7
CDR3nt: TGTGCCAGCAGTTTATCCGCGACCTACGAGCAGTACTTC
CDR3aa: CASSLSATYEQYF

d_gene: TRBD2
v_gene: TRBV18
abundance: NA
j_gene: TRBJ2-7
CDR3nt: TGTGCCAGCACGTTAGCGGGAGGTCCCTACGAGCAGTACTTC
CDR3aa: CASTLAGGPYEQYF

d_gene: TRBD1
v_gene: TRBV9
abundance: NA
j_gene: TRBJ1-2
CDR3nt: TGTGCCAGCAGTAAGACAGGGGGCCTTAACTATGGCTACACCTTC
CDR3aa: CASSKTGGLNYGYTF

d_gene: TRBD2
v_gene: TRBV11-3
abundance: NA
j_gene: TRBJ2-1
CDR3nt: TGTGCCAGCAGCTTAGGTTGGCTAGCGGGAGGGCAAGACTACAATGAGCAGTTCTTC
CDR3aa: CASSLGWLAGGQDYNEQFF

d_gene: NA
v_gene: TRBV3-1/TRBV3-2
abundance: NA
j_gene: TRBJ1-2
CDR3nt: TGTGCCAGCAGCCAGGACTTAGGGAACTATGGCTACACCTTC
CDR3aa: CASSQDLGNYGYTF

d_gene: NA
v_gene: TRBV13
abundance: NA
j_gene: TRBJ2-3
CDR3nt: TGTGCCAGCAGCTTACCGGCAGATACGCAGTATTTT
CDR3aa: CASSLPADTQYF

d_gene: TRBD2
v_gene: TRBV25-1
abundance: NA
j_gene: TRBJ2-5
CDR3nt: TGTGCCAGCAGTGATGGTAGCGGGGGACAAGAGACCCAGTACTTC
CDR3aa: CASSDGSGGQETQYF

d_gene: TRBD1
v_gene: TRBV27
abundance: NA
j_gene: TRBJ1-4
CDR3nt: TGTGCCAGCACCCAATTTTTGGGACAGGGGGTTGAAAAACTGTTTTTT
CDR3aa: CASTQFLGQGVEKLFF

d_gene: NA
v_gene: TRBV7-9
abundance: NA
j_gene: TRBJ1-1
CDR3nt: TGTGCCAGCAGCAAGGGGGAGCTGGGCGGCACTGAAGCTTTCTTT
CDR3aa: CASSKGELGGTEAFF

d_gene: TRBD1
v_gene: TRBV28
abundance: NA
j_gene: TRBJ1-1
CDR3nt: TGTGCCAGCAGAAGCACCGGGACAGGGGAGGACACTGAAGCTTTCTTT
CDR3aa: CASRSTGTGEDTEAFF

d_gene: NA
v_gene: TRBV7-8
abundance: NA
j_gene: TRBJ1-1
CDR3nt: TGTGCCAGCAGCTTAGGCAGAATGACTGAAGCTTTCTTT
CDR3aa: CASSLGRMTEAFF

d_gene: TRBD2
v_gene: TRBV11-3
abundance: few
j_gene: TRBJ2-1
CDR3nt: TGTGCCAGCAGGATTCCCGGGACTAGTGTCAATGAGCAGTTCTTC
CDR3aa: CASRIPGTSVNEQFF

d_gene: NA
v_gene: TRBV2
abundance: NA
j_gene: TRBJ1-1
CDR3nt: TGTGCCAGCAGTGAAGGGAGAGGGAGGCTCGCTGAAGCTTTCTTT
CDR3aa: CASSEGRGRLAEAFF

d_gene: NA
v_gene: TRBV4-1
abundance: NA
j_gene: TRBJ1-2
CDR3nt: TGCGCCAGCAGCCAAGGGCCACGGACAGAGAACTATGGCTACACCTTC
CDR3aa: CASSQGPRTENYGYTF

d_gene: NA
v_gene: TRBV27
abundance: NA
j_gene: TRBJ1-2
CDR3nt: TGTGCCAGCAGTTCATGGGCGGTTTTGGGGCACTATGGCTACACCTTC
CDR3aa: CASSSWAVLGHYGYTF

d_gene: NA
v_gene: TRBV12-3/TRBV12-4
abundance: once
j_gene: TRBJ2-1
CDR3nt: TGTGCCAGCAGTTTCTCGGTCAATGAGCAGTTCTTC
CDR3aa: CASSFSVNEQFF